These 24 T cell receptor beta chains share one sample of origin, sequenced in a study of blood T cells in healthy people across ages. Next came a second PCR, run for about 6 to 11 cycles, which used a sample-barcoded 5' primer along with a J-beta primer mix. TCRdb analysed the 5' RACE reads with MiXCR anew, one entry per CDR3 protein. The sample records around 970,000 distinct CDR3 sequences, around 54% being singletons. Sequenced: blood. The receptors originated from a woman in her fifties or sixties in good health.

This clonotype was picked up a small number of times. The chain joins TRBV9 to TRBJ2-7, with 11 bases aligning to TRBD1. The CDR3 runs 17 residues. Germline-derived CDR1 and CDR2 are SGDLS and YYNGEE. V was pared by 3 bases and J by 2 bases, with 10 bases of the junction left unmatched. DNA of the CDR3: TGTGCCAGCAGCGAGGGAATGGGACAGGGGGTGGCCTACGAGCAGTACTTC. Its protein is CASSEGMGQGVAYEQYF.

This clonotype was seen repeatedly, ten times or more. The chain carries TRBV6-6 and TRBJ2-5, with 7 positions matching TRBD1. The CDR3 runs 15 residues. CDR1 and CDR2 from the germline V gene are MNHNY and SVGAGI (reference sequence). Trimming removed 7 bases from V and 4 bases from J; junction bases left unmatched: 12. Here the CDR3 DNA reads TGTGCCAGCAAACACAGGGGCCAGCAAGGAGAGACCCAGTACTTC. This encodes CASKHRGQQGETQYF.

In this sample, this clonotype turned up a few times. This chain uses TRBV13 with TRBJ1-4; D gene uncertain. V lost 3 bases and J 5 bases, leaving 10 bases between the germline ends. CDR1 is PRHDT, CDR2 FYEKMQ, per germline (reference sequence). The CDR3 spans 14 residues. The CDR3 DNA follows: TGTGCCAGCAGCTTCGCCCGGGGAAATGAAAAACTGTTTTTT. Amino acids: CASSFARGNEKLFF.

This clonotype appeared a few times. This chain uses TRBV10-3 with TRBJ1-5; D uncertain. The CDR3 runs 13 residues. Deletions cut 0 bases from V and 5 bases from J, with 5 bases between. CDR1 and CDR2 (germline): ENHRY, SYGVKD. This CDR3 is CAISESRDQPQHF. The CDR3 DNA follows: TGTGCCATCAGTGAGTCGCGAGATCAGCCCCAGCATTTT.

The DNA for the CDR3 is TGTGCCAGCAGCTTAGTAGGGACAGGGGGCGGTCAAGAGACCCAGTACTTC. This codes for CASSLVGTGGGQETQYF. The rearrangement links TRBV7-2 to TRBJ2-5; 12 positions match TRBD1. The CDR3 contains 17 residues. Trimming removed 1 base from V and 2 bases from J; junction bases left unmatched: 5. CDR1 is SGHTA, CDR2 FQGNSA, per germline. The full variable domain, in which reference TRBV7-2 and TRBJ2-5 provide the parts outside the CDR3, is GAGVSQSPSNKVTEKGKDVELRCDPISGHTALYWYRQSLGQGLEFLIYFQGNSAPDKSGLPSDRFSAERTGGSVSTLTIQRTQQEDSAVYLCASSLVGTGGGQETQYFGPGTRLLVL.

This chain uses TRBV5-1 with TRBJ2-5; 7 bases agree with TRBD1. The CDR3 consists of 13 residues. J was trimmed by 5 bases and V by 4 bases; bases with no gene match: 5. Per germline, CDR1 SGHRS and CDR2 YFSETQ. The CDR3 region is CASSIQGEETQYF. DNA for the CDR3: TGCGCCAGCAGCATTCAGGGGGAGGAGACCCAGTACTTC.

In nucleotides, the CDR3 is TGTGCCAGCCGACCGCGGACCGGGACCCAGTACTTC. It specifies CASRPRTGTQYF. The rearrangement joins TRBV14 to TRBJ2-4; unclear D gene. Near its end, the DNA agrees better with TRBJ2-5, so the J call may be wrong. The CDR3 totals 12 residues. CDR1 is SGHDN, CDR2 FVKESK, per germline.

This chain links TRBV2 with TRBJ2-1; TRBD2 matches at 7 bases. The V gene's germline CDR1 is SNHLY and CDR2 FYNNEI. The V segment lost 2 bases and the J segment 9 bases; nucleotides outside the gene matches: 7. This CDR3 spans 14 amino acids. In DNA, the CDR3 is TGTGCCAGCAGTGAACCACTAGCGTTAAGTGAGCAGTTCTTC. This sequence encodes CASSEPLALSEQFF. The variable domain in full, completed from reference TRBV2 and TRBJ2-1, reads EPEVTQTPSHQVTQMGQEVILRCVPISNHLYFYWYRQILGQKVEFLVSFYNNEISEKSEIFDDQFSVERPDGSNFTLKIRSTKLEDSAMYFCASSEPLALSEQFFGPGTRLTVL.

This clonotype was counted once. The CDR3 nucleotides read TGCGCCAGCAGCCAAGAAGGGACTCTGTACACAGATACGCAGTATTTT. Encoded protein: CASSQEGTLYTDTQYF. This chain links TRBV4-1 with TRBJ2-3; tentative D call: TRBD2 (6 bases). Trimming removed 0 bases at V and 2 bases at J, with 12 bases between. Germline V gene data show CDR1 as MGHRA and CDR2 as YSYEKL. The CDR3 runs to 16 residues.

This clonotype has a single count. The junction departs from the called germline gene at one end, perhaps through a read error. CDR3 nucleotide sequence: TGTGCCAGAAGTGACCCAGGGGTGGGCTATGGCTACACCTTC. Amino acids: CARSDPGVGYGYTF. The gene calls are TRBV25-1 and TRBJ1-2; tentative D call: TRBD1 (6 bases). The CDR3 consists of 14 residues. The germline V gene encodes CDR1 MGHDK and CDR2 SYGVNS.

This clonotype appeared once. An end of the junction does not agree with germline; a read error may underlie this. The CDR3 is CASSENSGILTDTLYF. Here the CDR3 DNA reads TGTGCCAGCAGTGAGAACAGTGGAATACTCACAGATACGCTGTATTTT. The chain carries TRBV2 and TRBJ2-3; D gene unclear. The V gene's germline CDR1 is SNHLY and CDR2 FYNNEI. The CDR3 contains 16 residues.

The chain links TRBV7-8 to TRBJ2-3; 8 bases align to TRBD2. The V and J ends lost 6 bases and 6 bases, in that order; junction bases with no gene match: 26. The CDR3 loop spans 20 amino acids. Germline V gives CDR1 SGHVS, CDR2 FQNEAQ. CDR3 protein: CASRLYPAGDYPVLADTQYF. As DNA, the CDR3 is TGTGCCAGCAGACTATACCCAGCGGGAGACTATCCCGTCTTAGCGGATACGCAGTATTTT.

The J gene is TRBJ2-3, the V gene TRBV27; no clear D gene. Between the trimmed V and J ends, which lost 5 bases and 1 base, there was a span of 10 bases. CDR1 is MNHEY, CDR2 SMNVEV, per germline (reference sequence). The CDR3 length is 14 residues. CDR3: CASSRQVGTDTQYF. DNA for the CDR3: TGTGCCAGCAGTCGGCAGGTCGGCACAGATACGCAGTATTTT.

V gene TRBV3-1 combines with J gene TRBJ2-4; TRBD1 agrees at 8 bases. The assigned J gene may be wrong: the sequence end matches TRBJ2-7 better. This CDR3 region has 13 residues. In germline, CDR1 is LGHDT, CDR2 YNNKEL (reference sequence). CDR3: CASSRTGRAEQYF. The CDR3 DNA follows: TGTGCCAGCAGCCGGACAGGGAGAGCCGAGCAGTACTTC.

The V and J genes are TRBV5-1 and TRBJ1-5, with a tentative D call TRBD1 (5 bases). There are 15 residues in the CDR3. Germline CDR1 SGHRS, CDR2 YFSETQ. The V end lost 4 bases, the J end lost 4 bases, and 15 bases lay between the germline ends. The CDR3 region has the DNA TGCGCCAGCAGCGTAATACCGGGACCGAATCAGCCCCAGCATTTT. Its protein is CASSVIPGPNQPQHF.

This clonotype was seen more than once but under ten times. The chain joins TRBV4-1 to TRBJ2-5; no clear D. The CDR3 totals 12 residues. The germline V and J ends were trimmed by 5 bases and 5 bases, with 9 bases remaining between them. From germline, CDR1 is MGHRA and CDR2 YSYEKL. CDR3 amino acids: CASSTLGETQYF. The CDR3 DNA reads TGCGCCAGCAGCACCCTGGGCGAGACCCAGTACTTC.

This chain uses TRBV27 with TRBJ2-1, with 12 nucleotides matching TRBD2. With 2 bases clipped from V and 3 bases from J, the junction kept 8 bases outside the gene matches. Germline V lookup: CDR1 MNHEY, CDR2 SMNVEV (reference sequence). The CDR3 runs 18 residues. The CDR3 protein is CASSLRLAGGPGYNEQFF. CDR3 in DNA: TGTGCCAGCAGTTTAAGGCTAGCGGGAGGGCCTGGCTACAATGAGCAGTTCTTC.

V gene TRBV5-4 combines with J gene TRBJ2-3, with unresolved D. CDR3 length equals 14 residues. Trimming shortened V by 1 base and J by 11 bases, and 17 bases separated the two germline ends. The germline V gene has CDR1 SGHNT and CDR2 YYREEE (reference sequence). The CDR3 bases are TGTGCCAGCAGCTTGTGGGCTCGGCCCATAGGGCAGTATTTT. Its translation: CASSLWARPIGQYF.

V gene TRBV20-1 combines with J gene TRBJ2-7, with D uncertain. Trimming shortened V by 2 bases and J by 4 bases, and 12 bases separated the two germline ends. The CDR3 loop spans 13 amino acids. CDR1 is DFQATT, CDR2 SNEGSKA, per germline (reference sequence). The CDR3 nucleotides read TGCAGTGCTAGATCGACGGCCGCATACGAGCAGTACTTC. Protein product: CSARSTAAYEQYF.

The chain couples TRBV28 to TRBJ1-2; D unclear. V shed 7 bases and J shed 4 bases, with 10 bases lying between them. In germline, CDR1 is MDHEN, CDR2 SYDVKM. The CDR3 length is 12 residues. CDR3 sequence (DNA): TGTGCCAGCAACTACGGCACCTATGGCTACACCTTC. This encodes CASNYGTYGYTF.

This clonotype came up a few times. The gene calls are TRBV20-1 and TRBJ2-7, with 8 bases matching TRBD1. The CDR3 loop spans 12 amino acids. The junction had 4 bases not matched to a gene; V was cut back by 6 bases and J by 3 bases. Germline CDR1 reads DFQATT; CDR2 reads SNEGSKA (reference sequence). The CDR3 region has the DNA TGCAGTGCCGGACAGGGCGACTACGAGCAGTACTTC. Translating gives CSAGQGDYEQYF.

This clonotype was seen repeatedly, ten times or more. This chain connects TRBV20-1 to TRBJ2-7, with D tentatively TRBD1 or TRBD2 (6 bases each). The CDR3 is 15 amino acids. Per the germline V gene, CDR1 is DFQATT and CDR2 is SNEGSKA (reference sequence). V shed 3 bases and J shed 3 bases, with 18 bases lying between them. The CDR3 protein is CSARADTGGGYEQYF. The CDR3 DNA reads TGCAGTGCTAGGGCAGACACAGGAGGGGGCTACGAGCAGTACTTC.

The chain joins TRBV20-1 to TRBJ2-5; no clear D gene. CDR1 is DFQATT, CDR2 SNEGSKA, per germline (reference sequence). Trimming took 4 bases from V and 2 from J, leaving 14 bases between them. This CDR3 has 14 amino acids. The CDR3 nucleotides read TGCAGTGCTATCGGCCCATCCGGGCAAGAGACCCAGTACTTC. Translated: CSAIGPSGQETQYF.

Remarks on this clonotype: The junction differs from germline at one of its ends, possibly a read error. The J gene is TRBJ2-3, the V gene TRBV5-1, with 8 bases matching TRBD1. From germline, CDR1 is SGHRS and CDR2 YFSETQ. This CDR3 contains 14 residues. The DNA for the CDR3 is TGCGCCAGCAGCTTGGTTCCGGGGACAGGTACGCAGTATTTT. Translation: CASSLVPGTGTQYF.